This note documents a single TCR beta chain sequence. Its target is unknown. The sort gate was single viable CD3+CD4+CD8-CD45RO+ cells for memory CD4+ T cells. Donors' CMV status reflects serum IgG against pp150, pp28, p38, p52. With 1 base removed from V and 7 bases from J, the gap between germline ends came to 17 bases. The CDR3 sequence is 15 residues long. Germline lookup yields CDR1 SGHRS and CDR2 YFSETQ. This sample stems from a study of memory CD4+ T cells and cytomegalovirus serostatus. Study details: Healthy Belgian adult donors included roughly ten CMV-positive and 24 CMV-negative people. Study-level points and caveats: About 40% of the roughly 160 known CMV-associated TCRbeta sequences appeared in CD4+ memory. The CMV-associated TCR signature appears largely within the CD4+ memory repertoire.

Generated by immunoSEQ multiplex PCR, the TCRdb table keeps only in-frame clones and is missing some. The table shows around 60,000 clones, with 82% occurring only once. The source is an adult in good health and CMV-seronegative. Input material: memory CD4+ T cells from blood. The chain recombines TRBV5-1 with TRBJ1-2; unclear D gene. Here the CDR3 DNA reads TGCGCCAGCAGCTTGTTGGGTCCTAGGGAAGGTGGCTACACCTTC. It specifies CASSLLGPREGGYTF.